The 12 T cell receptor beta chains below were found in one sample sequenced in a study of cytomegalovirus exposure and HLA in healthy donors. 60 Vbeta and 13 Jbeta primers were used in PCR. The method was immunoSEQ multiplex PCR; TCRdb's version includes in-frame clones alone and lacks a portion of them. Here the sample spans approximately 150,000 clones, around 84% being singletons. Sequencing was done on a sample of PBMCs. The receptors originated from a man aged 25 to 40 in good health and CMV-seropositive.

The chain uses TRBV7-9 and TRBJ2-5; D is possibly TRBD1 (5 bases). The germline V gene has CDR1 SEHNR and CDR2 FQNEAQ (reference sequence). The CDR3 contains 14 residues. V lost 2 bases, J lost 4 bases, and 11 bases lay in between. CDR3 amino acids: CASSLSGMGETQYF. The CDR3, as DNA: TGTGCCAGCAGCTTATCAGGGATGGGAGAGACCCAGTACTTC.

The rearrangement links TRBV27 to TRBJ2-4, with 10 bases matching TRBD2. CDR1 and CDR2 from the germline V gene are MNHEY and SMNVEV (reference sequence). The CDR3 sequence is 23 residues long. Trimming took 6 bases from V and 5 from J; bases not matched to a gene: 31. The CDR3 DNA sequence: TGTGCCAGCAGACTTACACCCGCCCCTCTCCTGGCTAGCGGGAGTAGGGGGGAAAACATTCAGTACTTC. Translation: CASRLTPAPLLASGSRGENIQYF.

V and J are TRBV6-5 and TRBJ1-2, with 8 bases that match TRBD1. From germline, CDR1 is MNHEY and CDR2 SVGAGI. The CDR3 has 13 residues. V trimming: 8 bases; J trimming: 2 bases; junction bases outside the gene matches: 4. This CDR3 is CASGRQGNYGYTF. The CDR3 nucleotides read TGTGCCAGCGGACGACAGGGGAACTATGGCTACACCTTC.

CDR3 loop: CASSRESRTEAFF. The CDR3 DNA reads as TGCGCCAGCAGCCGCGAGAGTCGTACTGAAGCTTTCTTT. V and J are TRBV4-3 and TRBJ1-1; the D is unclear. Germline CDR1 LGHNA, CDR2 YSLEER. With 4 bases removed from V and 5 bases from J, the gap between germline ends came to 11 bases. The CDR3 contains 13 residues.

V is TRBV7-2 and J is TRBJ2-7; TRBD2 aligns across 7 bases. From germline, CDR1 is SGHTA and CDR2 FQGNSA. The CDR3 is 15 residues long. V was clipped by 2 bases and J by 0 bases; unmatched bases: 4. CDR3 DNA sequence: TGTGCCAGCAGCTTACGTCTAGCGGACTCCTACGAGCAGTACTTC. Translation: CASSLRLADSYEQYF.

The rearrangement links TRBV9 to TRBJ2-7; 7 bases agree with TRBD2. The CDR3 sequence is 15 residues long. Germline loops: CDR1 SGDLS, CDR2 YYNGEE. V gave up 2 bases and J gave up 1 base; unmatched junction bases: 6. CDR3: CASSVGGSSSYEQYF. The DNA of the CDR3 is TGTGCCAGCAGCGTGGGCGGGAGTAGTTCCTACGAGCAGTACTTC.

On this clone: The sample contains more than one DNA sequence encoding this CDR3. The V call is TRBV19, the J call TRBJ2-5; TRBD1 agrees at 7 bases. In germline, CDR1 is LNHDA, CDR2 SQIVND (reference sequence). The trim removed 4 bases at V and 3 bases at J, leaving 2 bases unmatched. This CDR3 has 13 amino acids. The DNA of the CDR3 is TGTGCCAGTAGTAGAACAGGGGAAGAGACCCAGTACTTC. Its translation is CASSRTGEETQYF.

The CDR3 DNA reads TGTGCCACCAGCAGAGATAGGGCTAGCGGGACCTACGAGCAGTACTTC. Residues: CATSRDRASGTYEQYF. This chain links TRBV15 with TRBJ2-7, with 9 nucleotides matching TRBD2. This CDR3 is built from 16 residues. Germline-derived CDR1 and CDR2 are LNHNV and YYDKDF (reference sequence). Unmatched junction bases numbered 5, after V lost 0 bases and J lost 2 bases.

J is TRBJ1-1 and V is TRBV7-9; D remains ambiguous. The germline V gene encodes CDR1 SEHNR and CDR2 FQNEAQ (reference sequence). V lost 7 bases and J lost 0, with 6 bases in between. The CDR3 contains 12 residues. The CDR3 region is CASTQLNTEAFF. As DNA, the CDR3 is TGTGCCAGCACCCAATTGAACACTGAAGCTTTCTTT.

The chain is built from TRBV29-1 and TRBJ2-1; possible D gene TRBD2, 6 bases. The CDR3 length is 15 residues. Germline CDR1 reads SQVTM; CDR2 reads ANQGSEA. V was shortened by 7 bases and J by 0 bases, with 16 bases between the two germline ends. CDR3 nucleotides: TGCAGCGCCATCGGGACTTTCGGCTCCTACAATGAGCAGTTCTTC. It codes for CSAIGTFGSYNEQFF.

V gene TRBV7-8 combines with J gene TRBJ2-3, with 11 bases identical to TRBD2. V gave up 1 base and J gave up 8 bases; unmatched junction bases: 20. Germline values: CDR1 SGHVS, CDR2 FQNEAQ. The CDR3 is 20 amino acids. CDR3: CASSLGVLPGEVAGGPTQYF. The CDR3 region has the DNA TGTGCCAGCAGCTTAGGGGTGCTCCCAGGGGAGGTAGCGGGAGGGCCTACGCAGTATTTT.

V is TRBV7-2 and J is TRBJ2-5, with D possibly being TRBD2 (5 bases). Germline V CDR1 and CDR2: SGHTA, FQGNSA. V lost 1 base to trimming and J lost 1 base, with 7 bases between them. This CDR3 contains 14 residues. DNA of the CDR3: TGTGCCAGCAGCTTAGGAGGGATCCAAGAGACCCAGTACTTC. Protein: CASSLGGIQETQYF.